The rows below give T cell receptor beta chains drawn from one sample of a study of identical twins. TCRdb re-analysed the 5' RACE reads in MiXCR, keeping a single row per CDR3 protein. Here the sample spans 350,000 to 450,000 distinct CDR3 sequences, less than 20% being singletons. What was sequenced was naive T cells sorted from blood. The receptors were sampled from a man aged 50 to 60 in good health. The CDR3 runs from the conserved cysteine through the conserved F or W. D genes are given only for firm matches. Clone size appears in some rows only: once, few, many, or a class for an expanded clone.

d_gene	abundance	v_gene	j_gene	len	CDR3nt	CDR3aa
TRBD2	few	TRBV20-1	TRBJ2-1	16	TGCAGTGCTAACCCCCGGCTAGCGGGGGAGACCAATGAGCAGTTCTTC	CSANPRLAGETNEQFF
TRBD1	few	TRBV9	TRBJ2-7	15	TGTGCCAGCAGCCCCAGGGACAGGGGGGCGTACGAGCAGTACTTC	CASSPRDRGAYEQYF
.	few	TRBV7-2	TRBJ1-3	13	TGTGCCAGCAGCTTAGGGGATTGGGGCACCATATATTTT	CASSLGDWGTIYF
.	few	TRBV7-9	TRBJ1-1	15	TGTGCCAGCACCTCTACATGGTTCCCGGACACTGAAGCTTTCTTT	CASTSTWFPDTEAFF
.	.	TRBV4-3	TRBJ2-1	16	TGCGCCAGCAGCCAGGCGTGGAAGGGTTATGGCAATGAGCAGTTCTTC	CASSQAWKGYGNEQFF
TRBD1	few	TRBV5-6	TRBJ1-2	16	TGTGCCAGCCTAAGACAGGGCCAACGGGCTAACTATGGCTACACCTTC	CASLRQGQRANYGYTF
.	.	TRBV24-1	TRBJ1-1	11	TGTGCCACCAGTGACGGCCGCGAAGCTTTCTTT	CATSDGREAFF
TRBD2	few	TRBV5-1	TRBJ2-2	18	TGCGCCAGCAGCTTGGGAATAGCGGGTTCCGCGAACACCGGGGAGCTGTTTTTT	CASSLGIAGSANTGELFF
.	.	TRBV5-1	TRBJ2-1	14	TGCGCCAGCAGCTTGGAGGGCCCGGGCAATGAGCAGTTCTTC	CASSLEGPGNEQFF
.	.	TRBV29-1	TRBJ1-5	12	TGCAGCGTTGGCGCCCGCAATCAGCCCCAGCATTTT	CSVGARNQPQHF
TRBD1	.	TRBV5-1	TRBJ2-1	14	TGCGCCAGCAGCTGGACAGGGTACGACAATGAGCAGTTCTTC	CASSWTGYDNEQFF
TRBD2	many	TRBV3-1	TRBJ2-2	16	TGTGCCAGCAGCCATGTTAGCGGGAGGGCCGTCGGGGAGCTGTTTTTT	CASSHVSGRAVGELFF
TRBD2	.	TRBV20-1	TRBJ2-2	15	TGCAGTGCTAGGCCAGGCGGCGGGGGTACCGGGGAGCTGTTTTTT	CSARPGGGGTGELFF
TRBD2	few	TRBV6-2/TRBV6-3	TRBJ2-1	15	TGTGCCAGCAGTTACTCGGCGGGGGGATACAATGAGCAGTTCTTC	CASSYSAGGYNEQFF
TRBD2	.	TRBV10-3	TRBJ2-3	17	TGTGCCATCAGTGAGTCGCGCGGGGGGATCCTCACAGATACGCAGTATTTT	CAISESRGGILTDTQYF
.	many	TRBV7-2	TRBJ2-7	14	TGTGCCAGCAGCCCGGGGACATTTTCCTACGAGCAGTACTTC	CASSPGTFSYEQYF
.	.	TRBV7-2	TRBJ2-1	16	TGTGCCAGCAGCCCAACCGGGGCGAATCCCTACAATGAGCAGTTCTTC	CASSPTGANPYNEQFF
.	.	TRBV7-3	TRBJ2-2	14	TGTGCCAGCAGCACCGGGGTTAGTGGCGGGGAGCTGTTTTTT	CASSTGVSGGELFF
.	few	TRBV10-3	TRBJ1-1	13	TGTGCCACTTCAGGCAGGGGAGGGACTGAAGCTTTCTTT	CATSGRGGTEAFF
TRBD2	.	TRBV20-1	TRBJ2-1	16	TGCAGTGCTAGAGGGACTAGCGGGAGCTCCTACAATGAGCAGTTCTTC	CSARGTSGSSYNEQFF
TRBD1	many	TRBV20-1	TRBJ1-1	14	TGCAGTGCTCTTCAGGGGGCATCGAACACTGAAGCTTTCTTT	CSALQGASNTEAFF
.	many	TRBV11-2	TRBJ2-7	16	TGTGCCAGCAGCTCCCTCATAGGTAGGGGGGCGGGGGAGCAGTACTTC	CASSSLIGRGAGEQYF
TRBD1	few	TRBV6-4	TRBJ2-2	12	TGTGCCAGCCTGGGACAGACCGGGGAGCTGTTTTTT	CASLGQTGELFF
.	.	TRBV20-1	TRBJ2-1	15	TGCAGTGCTGCTCCTCCCACCGTGGCCTACAATGAGCAGTTCTTC	CSAAPPTVAYNEQFF
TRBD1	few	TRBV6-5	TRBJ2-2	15	TGTGCCAGCAGTTCGCAGGGGGCGCTGGGCGGGGAGCTGTTTTTT	CASSSQGALGGELFF
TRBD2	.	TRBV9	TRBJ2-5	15	TGTGCCAGCAGCGTCGGACTAGCGGGAGTTGAGACCCAGTACTTC	CASSVGLAGVETQYF
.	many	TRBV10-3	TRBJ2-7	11	TGTGCGGTCACTGAGGCGGGGGAGCAGTACTTC	CAVTEAGEQYF
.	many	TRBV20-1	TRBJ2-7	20	TGCAGTGCTAGGAAGGGACAGGCAATAGGTAGCGGGAGCCGGGGACACGAGCAGTACTTC	CSARKGQAIGSGSRGHEQYF
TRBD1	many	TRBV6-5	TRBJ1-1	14	TGTGCCAGCAGTTACGCCGGGACAGGGCTTGAAGCTTTCTTT	CASSYAGTGLEAFF
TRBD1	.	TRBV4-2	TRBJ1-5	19	TGTGCCAGCAGCGGGGGACAGGAGGCCGGGGCTCCTAGCAATCAGCCCCAGCATTTT	CASSGGQEAGAPSNQPQHF
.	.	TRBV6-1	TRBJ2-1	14	TGTGCCAGCCGCGCGGGTGGTTTTTACAATGAGCAGTTCTTC	CASRAGGFYNEQFF
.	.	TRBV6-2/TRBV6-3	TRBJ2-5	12	TGTGCCAGCAGGGGACTGGAAGAGGCCCAGTACTTC	CASRGLEEAQYF
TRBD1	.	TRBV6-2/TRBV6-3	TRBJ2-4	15	TGTGCCAGCAGTTACACCGGGACAGGATTAAACATTCAGTACTTC	CASSYTGTGLNIQYF
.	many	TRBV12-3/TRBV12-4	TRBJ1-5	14	TGTGCCAGCAGTTCCGGGACACTCTCTCAGCCCCAGCATTTT	CASSSGTLSQPQHF
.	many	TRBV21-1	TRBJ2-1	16	TGTGCCAGCAGCAAAGAAGGGGACAGGGGTTATAATGAGCAGTTCTTC	CASSKEGDRGYNEQFF
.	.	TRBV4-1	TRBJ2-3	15	TGCGCCAGCAGCCCCCAAGGTTTGGGCACAGATACGCAGTATTTT	CASSPQGLGTDTQYF
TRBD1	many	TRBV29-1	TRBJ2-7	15	TGCAGCGTTGAGGCCGAGGGGACAGGGTCATACGAGCAGTACTTC	CSVEAEGTGSYEQYF
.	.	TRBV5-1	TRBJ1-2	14	TGCGCCAGCAGCTTGGAGCGGGGCCCCTATGGCTACACCTTC	CASSLERGPYGYTF
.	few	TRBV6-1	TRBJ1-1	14	TGTGCCAGCAGCCCGGGTTGGGGGGGCACTGAAGCTTTCTTT	CASSPGWGGTEAFF
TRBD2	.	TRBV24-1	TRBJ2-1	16	TGTGCCACCAGTGATCCGACTAGCGGGGGGAGCAATGAGCAGTTCTTC	CATSDPTSGGSNEQFF
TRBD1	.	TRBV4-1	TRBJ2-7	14	TGCGCCGGAAGCCATGAGGGACAGGACTACGAGCAGTACTTC	CAGSHEGQDYEQYF
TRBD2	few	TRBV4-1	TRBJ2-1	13	TGCGCCAGCAGACTCAGCGGGGGAAATGAGCAGTTCTTC	CASRLSGGNEQFF
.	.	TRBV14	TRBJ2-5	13	TGTGCCAGCAGCCAAACTAAACAGGAGACCCAGTACTTC	CASSQTKQETQYF
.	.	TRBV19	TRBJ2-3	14	TGTGCCAGTAGTACCACGGGGGGCACAGATACGCAGTATTTT	CASSTTGGTDTQYF
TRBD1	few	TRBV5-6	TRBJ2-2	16	TGTGCCAGCAGCTTACAGGGGGCAGCAAACACCGGGGAGCTGTTTTTT	CASSLQGAANTGELFF
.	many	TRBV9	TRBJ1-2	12	TGTGCCAGCACAGGGATGAACTATGGCTACACCTTC	CASTGMNYGYTF
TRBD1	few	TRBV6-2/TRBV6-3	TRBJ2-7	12	TGTGCCAGCAGTTACGTCGCGACAGGGCTTTACTTC	CASSYVATGLYF
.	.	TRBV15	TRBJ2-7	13	TGTGCCACCAGCAACAGCCTGTACTACGAGCAGTACTTC	CATSNSLYYEQYF
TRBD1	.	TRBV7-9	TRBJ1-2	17	TGTGCCAGCAGCTGGGACAGGGGGCAAATTTGGGACTATGGCTACACCTTC	CASSWDRGQIWDYGYTF
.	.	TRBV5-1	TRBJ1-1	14	TGCGCCAGCCGCCAGTGGGGGGTGAACACTGAAGCTTTCTTT	CASRQWGVNTEAFF
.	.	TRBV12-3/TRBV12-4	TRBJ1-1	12	TGTGCCAGCACGACAGCAAACACTGAAGCTTTCTTT	CASTTANTEAFF
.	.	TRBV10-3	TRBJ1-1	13	TGTGCCATCAGTGAAATAGGAGGAACTGAAGCTTTCTTT	CAISEIGGTEAFF
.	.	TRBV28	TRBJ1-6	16	TGTGCCAGCAGTCCCCGGACGAGGGGAGAGAATTCACCCCTCCACTTT	CASSPRTRGENSPLHF
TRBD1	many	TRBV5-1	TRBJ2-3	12	TGCGCCAGCAGCCTACAGGGGAATACGCAGTATTTT	CASSLQGNTQYF